The 22 T cell receptor beta chains listed next were all sequenced from one sample in a study of a mutant IDH1 vaccine in newly diagnosed glioma. TCRdb's table, derived via immunoSEQ multiplex PCR, lists solely in-frame clones and lacks some. The sample lists 55,000 to 70,000 clones; around 89% were seen once. These receptors are not linked to any known antigen. Noted time point: week 11, during vaccination. A 20-mer mutant IDH1 peptide at 300 ug was injected subcutaneously with topical imiquimod. The sequencing used PBMCs, collected from a glioma patient whose treatment included an IDH1 peptide vaccine. The receptor source for this set is a man in his forties or fifties with glioma.

Details on this clone: One junction end does not reproduce the germline sequence, and a read error may be involved. The CDR3, as DNA: TGTGCTAGCAGCTTAGCTCCAGGAGGAAACTACGAGCAGTACTTC. This codes for CASSLAPGGNYEQYF. V gene TRBV7-7 combines with J gene TRBJ2-7; weak D call: TRBD2 (5 bases). This CDR3 contains 15 residues. The germline V gene encodes CDR1 SSHAT and CDR2 FNYEAQ (reference sequence).

On this clone itself: The junction departs from the called germline gene at one end, perhaps through a read error. The V gene is TRBV6-1, the J gene TRBJ1-5; no firm D call. Germline V CDR1 and CDR2: MNHNS, SASEGT. This CDR3 comprises 15 residues. The CDR3 sequence: CASSDQDGSSQPQHF. The CDR3 DNA sequence: TGTGCCAGCAGTGATCAGGACGGTAGCAGTCAGCCCCAGCATTTT.

The V and J genes are TRBV29-1 and TRBJ2-2; D is perhaps TRBD1 or TRBD2 (5 bases each). Trimming removed 5 bases from V and 3 bases from J, with 16 bases in between. The CDR3 runs 15 residues. Germline CDR1 reads SQVTM; CDR2 reads ANQGSEA. The CDR3 nucleotides are TGCAGCGTTACCCCGGGGCAGGGCTACACCGGGGAGCTGTTTTTT. Protein sequence: CSVTPGQGYTGELFF.

The chain has TRBV20-1 and TRBJ2-3, with a possible D match to TRBD1 (5 bases). In germline, CDR1 is DFQATT, CDR2 SNEGSKA (reference sequence). The CDR3 is 11 amino acids. Trimming removed 7 bases from V and 6 bases from J, with 11 bases in between. For the CDR3, the DNA is TGCAGTGGACAGTCCAGGGATACGCAGTATTTT. This translates into CSGQSRDTQYF.

V gene TRBV10-3 combines with J gene TRBJ2-3, with 7 bases identical to TRBD2. The CDR3 extends over 18 amino acids. The germline V gene encodes CDR1 ENHRY and CDR2 SYGVKD. The junction had 14 bases not matched to a gene; V was cut back by 3 bases and J by 2 bases. The CDR3 loop is CAISEPWPSSGSTDTQYF. CDR3 DNA: TGTGCCATCAGTGAACCCTGGCCCTCTAGCGGATCCACAGATACGCAGTATTTT.

The chain links TRBV4-3 to TRBJ1-6; 10 positions match TRBD1. V lost 1 base to trimming and J lost 10 bases; unmatched junction nucleotides: 7. The CDR3 covers 16 residues. Germline V gene sequence: CDR1 LGHNA, CDR2 YSLEER. The CDR3 DNA is TGCGCCAGCAGCCAAGCCCGGACAGGGGGGAACTCACCCCTCCACTTT. As protein: CASSQARTGGNSPLHF.

This chain connects TRBV4-3 to TRBJ2-5, with 13 bases that match TRBD2. V was clipped by 0 bases and J by 4 bases; unmatched bases: 5. The CDR3 is made up of 17 amino acids. Per germline, CDR1 LGHNA and CDR2 YSLEER. The CDR3 loop reads CASSQEGLAGLSETQYF. As DNA, the CDR3 is TGCGCCAGCAGCCAAGAGGGACTAGCGGGACTTTCAGAGACCCAGTACTTC.

The chain uses TRBV5-1 and TRBJ1-1; D might be TRBD1 (5 bases). Germline CDR1 and CDR2: SGHRS and YFSETQ. V lost 5 bases, J lost 6 bases, and 17 bases lay in between. This CDR3 is 14 amino acids long. The chain's CDR3 is CASRPQAAGAEAFF. The CDR3, as DNA: TGCGCCAGCAGACCCCAAGCGGCGGGGGCTGAAGCTTTCTTT.

The genes are TRBV19 and TRBJ1-2; 8 bases fit TRBD1. Germline loops: CDR1 LNHDA, CDR2 SQIVND (reference sequence). This CDR3 is built from 14 residues. The trim removed 5 bases at V and 4 bases at J, leaving 6 bases unmatched. The CDR3 sequence: CASSSLGQAYGYTF. In nucleotides, the CDR3 is TGTGCCAGTAGTTCTTTGGGACAGGCCTATGGCTACACCTTC. The full variable domain, in which reference TRBV19 and TRBJ1-2 provide the parts outside the CDR3, is DGGITQSPKYLFRKEGQNVTLSCEQNLNHDAMYWYRQDPGQGLRLIYYSQIVNDFQKGDIAEGYSVSREKKESFPLTVTSAQKNPTAFYLCASSSLGQAYGYTFGSGTRLTVV.

The chain carries TRBV5-1 and TRBJ1-1, with D hard to call. Germline V gene sequence: CDR1 SGHRS, CDR2 YFSETQ. Deletions cut 2 bases from V and 1 base from J, with 6 bases between. The CDR3 is 13 amino acids. CDR3 sequence reads: CASSLGWNTEAFF. As DNA, the CDR3 is TGCGCCAGCAGCTTAGGATGGAACACTGAAGCTTTCTTT.

The V and J genes are TRBV7-2 and TRBJ2-5; a weak D match, TRBD1 (5 bases). Germline CDR1 SGHTA, CDR2 FQGNSA. The CDR3 is 15 amino acids. Trimming took off 6 bases at V and 2 bases at J, with 16 bases between the two ends. This chain's CDR3 is CASSMGLVPQETQYF. CDR3 in DNA: TGTGCCAGCAGTATGGGGCTAGTTCCTCAAGAGACCCAGTACTTC.

This chain joins TRBV6-5 and TRBJ2-2, with a possible D match to TRBD1 (5 bases). The CDR3 is made up of 16 amino acids. CDR1 MNHEY and CDR2 SVGAGI come from the germline V gene. Trimming removed 2 bases from V and 0 bases from J, with 10 bases in between. The CDR3 region is CASSYLRAANTGELFF. In nucleotides, the CDR3 is TGTGCCAGCAGTTACCTCAGGGCTGCGAACACCGGGGAGCTGTTTTTT.

CDR3 DNA sequence: TGCAGCGTTTCGGACAATGAGCAGTTCTTC. Residues: CSVSDNEQFF. The chain joins TRBV29-1 to TRBJ2-1; the D is unclear. V was cut by 5 bases and J by 5 bases, with 4 bases left in between. The germline CDR1 and CDR2 sequences are SQVTM and ANQGSEA. The CDR3 extends over 10 amino acids.

This clone appeared once. The rearrangement uses TRBV2 and TRBJ1-3, with 7 bases lining up with TRBD1. Germline CDR1 is SNHLY and CDR2 is FYNNEI. This CDR3 region has 18 residues. The V and J ends lost 3 bases and 0 bases, in that order; junction bases with no gene match: 11. The CDR3 nucleotides are TGTGCCAGCAGTGATGGGTCAGGGGGTATTATCTCTGGAAACACCATATATTTT. Protein product: CASSDGSGGIISGNTIYF.

CDR3 region: CASSLRDTQYF. CDR3 nucleotides: TGTGCCAGCAGTTTACGGGATACGCAGTATTTT. V gene TRBV25-1 combines with J gene TRBJ2-3; D is unresolved. Per the germline V gene, CDR1 is MGHDK and CDR2 is SYGVNS. The V and J ends lost 5 bases and 6 bases respectively, with 6 bases between them. The CDR3 spans 11 residues. The entire variable domain, with the rest obtained from reference TRBV25-1 and TRBJ2-3, is as follows: EADIYQTPRYLVIGTGKKITLECSQTMGHDKMYWYQQDPGMELHLIHYSYGVNSTEKGDLSSESTVSRIRTEHFPLTLESARPSHTSQYLCASSLRDTQYFGPGTRLTVL.

The gene calls are TRBV27 and TRBJ2-6, with D uncertain. V dropped 8 bases and J dropped 0 bases, with 23 bases sitting between them. This CDR3 region has 19 residues. Per the germline V gene, CDR1 is MNHEY and CDR2 is SMNVEV (reference sequence). CDR3 nucleotide sequence: TGTGCCAGCGGTTCTGAGACGGGCCGGGCGCTCTCTGGGGCCAACGTCCTGACTTTC. Protein product: CASGSETGRALSGANVLTF.

This rearrangement joins TRBV2 to TRBJ2-1; tentatively, D is TRBD2 (6 bases). Germline V gene data show CDR1 as SNHLY and CDR2 as FYNNEI. The CDR3 is 14 residues long. Trimming removed 7 bases from V and 0 bases from J, with 10 bases in between. The CDR3 region is CASTLGGSYNEQFF. CDR3 in DNA: TGTGCCAGCACCCTGGGAGGCTCCTACAATGAGCAGTTCTTC.

A word on this clone: Germline and junction disagree at one end, which may indicate a read error. The rearrangement uses TRBV7-9 and TRBJ2-3; 7 positions match TRBD2. CDR1 and CDR2 (germline): SEHNR, FQNEAQ (reference sequence). The CDR3 totals 15 residues. The CDR3 region is CASFESGAPTGTQYF. The CDR3 nucleotides read TGTGCCAGCTTTGAGAGCGGGGCTCCCACAGGTACGCAGTATTTT.

The J gene is TRBJ2-1, the V gene TRBV7-2; possibly TRBD1 or TRBD2 for D (5 bases each). V was clipped by 5 bases and J by 7 bases, with 18 bases between them. The length of the CDR3 is 15 residues. Germline CDR1 reads SGHTA; CDR2 reads FQGNSA. CDR3 nucleotide sequence: TGTGCCAGCAGCCAAAGGGGTATCGCGGGTAATGAGCAGTTCTTC. This encodes CASSQRGIAGNEQFF. Combining the CDR3 with reference TRBV7-2 and TRBJ2-1 gives the whole variable domain GAGVSQSPSNKVTEKGKDVELRCDPISGHTALYWYRQSLGQGLEFLIYFQGNSAPDKSGLPSDRFSAERTGGSVSTLTIQRTQQEDSAVYLCASSQRGIAGNEQFFGPGTRLTVL.

V gene TRBV5-4 combines with J gene TRBJ2-7; the D is unclear. This CDR3 is 14 amino acids long. Trimming cost V 2 bases and J 6 bases, with 15 bases left between them. Germline loops: CDR1 SGHNT, CDR2 YYREEE (reference sequence). In DNA, the CDR3 is TGTGCCAGCAGCTTCCCCGATAGCTTGGGCGAGCAGTACTTC. The encoded protein is CASSFPDSLGEQYF.

The V and J genes are TRBV2 and TRBJ1-5; 8 nucleotides agree with TRBD1. There are 18 residues in the CDR3. The germline V gene has CDR1 SNHLY and CDR2 FYNNEI. The V and J ends lost 3 bases and 0 bases, in that order; junction bases with no gene match: 10. CDR3 bases: TGTGCCAGCAGTGAGCCGGGACAGGAGTTCTATAGCAATCAGCCCCAGCATTTT. It encodes CASSEPGQEFYSNQPQHF.

This clone was picked up one time. The rearrangement uses TRBV19 and TRBJ2-7; 7 bases match TRBD2. The junction had 8 bases not matched to a gene; V was cut back by 6 bases and J by 0 bases. The CDR3 totals 15 residues. Germline V gives CDR1 LNHDA, CDR2 SQIVND (reference sequence). In DNA form, the CDR3 reads TGTGCCAGTAGCCAAACTAGCGCCAACTCCTACGAGCAGTACTTC. Translation: CASSQTSANSYEQYF.